What follows are 7 T cell receptor beta chains derived from one specimen sequenced in a study of cytomegalovirus exposure and HLA in healthy donors. This PCR relied on a set of 60 Vbeta primers and 13 Jbeta primers. The protocol was immunoSEQ multiplex PCR, while the TCRdb copy is restricted to in-frame clones and leaves out a portion. This sample has some 110,000 clones; approximately 80% occur once, and the top ten carry about 5.4%. Input material: PBMCs. All receptors come from a woman aged 18-35 years in good health and CMV-seropositive.

V and J are TRBV19 and TRBJ2-7; D remains unclear. The germline V and J ends were trimmed by 3 bases and 4 bases, with 10 bases remaining between them. The CDR3 contains 13 residues. Germline CDR1 and CDR2: LNHDA and SQIVND (reference sequence). In DNA, the CDR3 is TGTGCCAGTAGTATCACCCGAGAATACGAGCAGTACTTC. The encoded protein is CASSITREYEQYF.

V gene TRBV4-1 combines with J gene TRBJ2-7; maybe TRBD1 (5 bases). Germline CDR1 MGHRA, CDR2 YSYEKL. V was shortened by 0 bases and J by 2 bases, with 11 bases between the two germline ends. The CDR3 sequence is 15 residues long. CDR3 nucleotide sequence: TGCGCCAGCAGCCAAGATGAAGGGGCCGCCTACGAGCAGTACTTC. This gives the protein CASSQDEGAAYEQYF.

This chain connects TRBV30 to TRBJ2-5, with TRBD2 identical over 11 bases. Trimming took 1 base from V and 4 from J; bases not matched to a gene: 5. The CDR3 is 15 residues long. Germline CDR1 GTSNPN, CDR2 SVGIG (reference sequence). The CDR3 DNA reads TGTGCCTGGAGTGCGACTAGCGGGATGTCAGAGACCCAGTACTTC. Translated: CAWSATSGMSETQYF.

The chain combines TRBV2 with TRBJ2-5; D remains unclear. V dropped 2 bases and J dropped 3 bases, with 10 bases sitting between them. From germline, CDR1 is SNHLY and CDR2 FYNNEI. The length of the CDR3 is 14 residues. DNA for the CDR3: TGTGCCAGCAGTGAAACCCGGGTCAAAGAGACCCAGTACTTC. Translated: CASSETRVKETQYF.

V usage is TRBV5-8 and J usage is TRBJ1-1, with unresolved D. CDR3 length: 17 residues. With 1 base removed from V and 0 bases from J, the gap between germline ends came to 16 bases. Looked up from germline, CDR1 is SGHTS and CDR2 is YDEGEE. DNA of the CDR3: TGTGCCAGCAGCTTGATCCGGGAGGCTCTTTTGAACACTGAAGCTTTCTTT. It translates to CASSLIREALLNTEAFF. The complete variable domain, with remaining parts taken from reference TRBV5-8 and TRBJ1-1, reads EAGVTQSPTHLIKTRGQQATLRCSPISGHTSVYWYQQALGLGLQFLLWYDEGEERNRGNFPPRFSGRQFPNYSSELNVNALELEDSALYLCASSLIREALLNTEAFFGQGTRLTVV.

The genes are TRBV2 and TRBJ2-3; D gene unclear. Per the germline V gene, CDR1 is SNHLY and CDR2 is FYNNEI. V was cut by 5 bases and J by 7 bases, with 7 bases left in between. This CDR3 region has 11 residues. CDR3 nucleotide sequence: TGTGCCAGCAGTATGGAGAATACGCAGTATTTT. This gives the protein CASSMENTQYF.

This clone was picked up one time. This chain connects TRBV28 to TRBJ2-2; 11 positions match TRBD1. The CDR3 extends over 16 amino acids. J lost 3 bases, V lost 2 bases, and 2 bases had no gene match. Germline-derived CDR1 and CDR2 are MDHEN and SYDVKM. The CDR3 reads CASSLRDRGYTGELFF. The CDR3 region has the DNA TGTGCCAGCAGTTTACGGGACAGGGGGTACACCGGGGAGCTGTTTTTT. Based on the CDR3 plus reference TRBV28 and TRBJ2-2, the full variable domain is DVKVTQSSRYLVKRTGEKVFLECVQDMDHENMFWYRQDPGLGLRLIYFSYDVKMKEKGDIPEGYSVSREKKERFSLILESASTNQTSMYLCASSLRDRGYTGELFFGEGSRLTVL.